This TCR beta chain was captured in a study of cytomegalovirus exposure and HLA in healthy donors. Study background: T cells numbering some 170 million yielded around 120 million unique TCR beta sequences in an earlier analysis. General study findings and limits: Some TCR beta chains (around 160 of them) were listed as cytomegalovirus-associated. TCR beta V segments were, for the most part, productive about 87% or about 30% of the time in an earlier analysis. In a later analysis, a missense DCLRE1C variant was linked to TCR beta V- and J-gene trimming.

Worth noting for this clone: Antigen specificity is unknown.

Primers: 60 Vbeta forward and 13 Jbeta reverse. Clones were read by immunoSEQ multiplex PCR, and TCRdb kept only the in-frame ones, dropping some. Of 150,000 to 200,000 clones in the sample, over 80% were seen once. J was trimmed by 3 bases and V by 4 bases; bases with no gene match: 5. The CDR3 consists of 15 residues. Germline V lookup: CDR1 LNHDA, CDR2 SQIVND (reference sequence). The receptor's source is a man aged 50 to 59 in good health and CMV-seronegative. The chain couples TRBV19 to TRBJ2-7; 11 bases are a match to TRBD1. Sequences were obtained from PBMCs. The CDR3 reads CASSNPGTGGYEQYF. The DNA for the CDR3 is TGTGCCAGTAGTAACCCTGGGACAGGGGGCTACGAGCAGTACTTC.